This T cell receptor beta chain was profiled in a study of T cells after yellow fever vaccination. Study outcomes and limitations: Researchers noted that a small share of clonotypes showed up in both CD4 and CD8 compartments.

TCRdb recomputed calls from the 5' RACE reads with MiXCR, one row per CDR3 protein. The top ten hold roughly an eighth of the sample, which has a few hundred thousand distinct CDR3 sequences, approximately 21% seen once. In regard to this clonotype: What it binds is not known.

Trimming stripped 0 bases from V and 6 bases from J, with 8 bases between. The length of the CDR3 is 14 residues. Germline loops: CDR1 SGHDN, CDR2 FVKESK. Sample: PBMCs, taken 15 days after the yellow fever booster vaccination. The rearrangement joins TRBV14 to TRBJ2-2; D uncertain. This TCR was recovered from a man in his thirties or forties who received the YFV17D yellow fever vaccine. The CDR3 sequence is CASSQEIGAGELFF. Here the CDR3 DNA reads TGTGCCAGCAGCCAAGAGATCGGAGCCGGGGAGCTGTTTTTT.